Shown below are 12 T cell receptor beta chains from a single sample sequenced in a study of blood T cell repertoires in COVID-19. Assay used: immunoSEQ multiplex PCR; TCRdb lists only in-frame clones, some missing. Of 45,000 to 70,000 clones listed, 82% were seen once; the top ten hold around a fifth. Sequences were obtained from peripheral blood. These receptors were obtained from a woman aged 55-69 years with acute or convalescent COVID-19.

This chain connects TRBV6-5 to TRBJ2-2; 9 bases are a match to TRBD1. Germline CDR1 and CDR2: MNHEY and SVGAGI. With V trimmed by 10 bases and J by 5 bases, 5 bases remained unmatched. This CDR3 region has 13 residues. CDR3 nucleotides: TGTGCCATCCCGGGACAGGGAACCGGGGAGCTGTTTTTT. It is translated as CAIPGQGTGELFF.

The chain's CDR3 is CASSRGAGGQGDTQYF. The CDR3 coding sequence is TGTGCCAGCAGCCGCGGAGCGGGGGGCCAAGGAGATACGCAGTATTTT. The chain employs TRBV5-5 and TRBJ2-3; 9 nucleotides align to TRBD2. Germline V gene data show CDR1 as SGHKS and CDR2 as YYEKEE (reference sequence). V shed 4 bases, J shed 5 bases, and the junction held 11 bases outside the gene matches. The CDR3 contains 16 residues.

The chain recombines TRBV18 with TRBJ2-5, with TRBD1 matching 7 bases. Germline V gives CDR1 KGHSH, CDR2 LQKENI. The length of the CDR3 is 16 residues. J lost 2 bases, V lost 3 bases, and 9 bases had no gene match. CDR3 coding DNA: TGTGCCAGCTCACCGGAAAGACAGGGTGGACAAGAGACCCAGTACTTC. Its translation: CASSPERQGGQETQYF.

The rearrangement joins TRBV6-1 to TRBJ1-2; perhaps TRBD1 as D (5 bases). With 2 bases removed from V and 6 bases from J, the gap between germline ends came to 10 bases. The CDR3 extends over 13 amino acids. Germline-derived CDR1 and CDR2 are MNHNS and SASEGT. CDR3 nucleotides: TGTGCCAGCAGTGAAAGACAGACCGATGGCTACACCTTC. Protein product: CASSERQTDGYTF.

DNA of the CDR3: TGTGCCAGTAGTATAGTATCAGGCGGGGGGTCCACAGATACGCAGTATTTT. Translated: CASSIVSGGGSTDTQYF. The rearrangement links TRBV19 to TRBJ2-3, with 8 bases aligning to TRBD2. J was trimmed by 2 bases and V by 1 base; bases with no gene match: 8. The CDR3 runs to 17 residues. Germline values: CDR1 LNHDA, CDR2 SQIVND (reference sequence).

The DNA for the CDR3 is TGCGCCAGCAGCCAAGATAAAGGAGCGGGGTTGAACACTGAAGCTTTCTTT. Protein sequence: CASSQDKGAGLNTEAFF. The rearrangement uses TRBV4-1 and TRBJ1-1, with unresolved D. The CDR3 loop spans 17 amino acids. Trimming left V 0 bases short and J 0 bases short, with 14 bases between. The germline gives CDR1 MGHRA, CDR2 YSYEKL.

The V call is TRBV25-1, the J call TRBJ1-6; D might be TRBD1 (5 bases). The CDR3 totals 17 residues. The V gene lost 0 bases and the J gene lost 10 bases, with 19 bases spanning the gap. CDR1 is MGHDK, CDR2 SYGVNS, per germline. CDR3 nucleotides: TGTGCCAGCAGTGAATATCAATCCCCCCAGGCAGGGTCACCCCTCCACTTT. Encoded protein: CASSEYQSPQAGSPLHF.

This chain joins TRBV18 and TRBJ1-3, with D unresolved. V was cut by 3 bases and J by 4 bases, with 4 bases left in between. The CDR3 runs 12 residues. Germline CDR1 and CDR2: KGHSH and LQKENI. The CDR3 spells CASSPSGNTIYF. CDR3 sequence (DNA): TGTGCCAGCTCACCTTCGGGAAACACCATATATTTT.

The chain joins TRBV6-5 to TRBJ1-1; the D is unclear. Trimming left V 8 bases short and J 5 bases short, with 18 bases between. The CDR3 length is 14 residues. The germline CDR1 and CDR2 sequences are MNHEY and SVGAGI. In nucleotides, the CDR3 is TGTGCCAGCGTTAGATCTACCCAGAGGACTGAAGCTTTCTTT. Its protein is CASVRSTQRTEAFF.

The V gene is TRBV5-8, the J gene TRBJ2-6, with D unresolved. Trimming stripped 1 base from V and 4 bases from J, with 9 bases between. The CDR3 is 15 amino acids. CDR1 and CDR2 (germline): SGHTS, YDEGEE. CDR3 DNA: TGTGCCAGCAGCTTGCTTGGGCCGGGGGCCAACGTCCTGACTTTC. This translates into CASSLLGPGANVLTF.

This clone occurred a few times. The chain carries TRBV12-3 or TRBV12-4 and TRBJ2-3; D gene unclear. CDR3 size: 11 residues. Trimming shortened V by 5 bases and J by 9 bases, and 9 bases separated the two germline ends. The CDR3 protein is CASSPSYTQYF. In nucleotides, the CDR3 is TGTGCCAGCAGTCCGTCCTACACGCAGTATTTT.

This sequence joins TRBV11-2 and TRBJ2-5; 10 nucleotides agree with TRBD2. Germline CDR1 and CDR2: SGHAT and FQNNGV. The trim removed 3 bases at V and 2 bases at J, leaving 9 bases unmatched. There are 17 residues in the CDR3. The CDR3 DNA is TGTGCCAGCAGCTTTTTCAGGGCTAGCGGGGGTCAAGAGACCCAGTACTTC. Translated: CASSFFRASGGQETQYF.